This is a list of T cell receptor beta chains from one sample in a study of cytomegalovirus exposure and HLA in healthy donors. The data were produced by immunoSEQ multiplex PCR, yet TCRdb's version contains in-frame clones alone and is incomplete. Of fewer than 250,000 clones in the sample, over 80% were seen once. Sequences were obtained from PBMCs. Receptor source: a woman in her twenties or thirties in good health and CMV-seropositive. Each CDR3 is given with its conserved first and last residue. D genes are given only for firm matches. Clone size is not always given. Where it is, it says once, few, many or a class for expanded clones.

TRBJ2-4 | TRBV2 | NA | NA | CAIIGVLQKDIQYF | TGTGCGATCATCGGGGTGCTCCAGAAGGACATTCAGTACTTC
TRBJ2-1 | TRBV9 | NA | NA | CASTPLAGRNNEQFF | TGTGCCAGCACGCCTCTCGCGGGCCGAAACAATGAGCAGTTCTTC
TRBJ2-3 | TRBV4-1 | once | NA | CASSQEWRSTDTQYF | TGCGCCAGCAGCCAAGAATGGAGGAGCACAGATACGCAGTATTTT
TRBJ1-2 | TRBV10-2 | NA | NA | CATGTPNYGYTF | TGCGCCACGGGGACACCTAACTATGGCTACACCTTC
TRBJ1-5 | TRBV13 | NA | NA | CASSLGRQGGSSNQPQHF | TGTGCCAGCAGCTTAGGCCGTCAGGGCGGTAGTAGCAATCAGCCCCAGCATTTT
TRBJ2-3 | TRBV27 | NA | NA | CASAGRERTDTQYF | TGTGCCAGTGCGGGCCGGGAGCGCACAGATACGCAGTATTTT
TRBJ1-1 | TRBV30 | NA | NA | CAWKVRYNTEAFF | TGTGCCTGGAAGGTCAGATATAACACTGAAGCTTTCTTT
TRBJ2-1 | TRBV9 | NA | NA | CASSVSSHQGYNEQFF | TGTGCCAGCAGCGTAAGCAGCCACCAGGGATACAATGAGCAGTTCTTC
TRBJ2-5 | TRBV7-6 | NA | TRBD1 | CASSANRQGQYF | TGTGCCAGCAGCGCCAACAGACAGGGCCAGTACTTC
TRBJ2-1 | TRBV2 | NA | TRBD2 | CASSGTSEAYNEQFF | TGTGCCAGCAGTGGGACTAGCGAGGCCTACAATGAGCAGTTCTTC
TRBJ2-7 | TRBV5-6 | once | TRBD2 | CASREKSGGRTYEQYF | TGTGCCAGCAGGGAGAAGTCCGGCGGGAGAACCTACGAGCAGTACTTC
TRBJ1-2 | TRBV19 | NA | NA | CASSTAENYGYTF | TGTGCCAGTAGTACGGCAGAAAACTATGGCTACACCTTC
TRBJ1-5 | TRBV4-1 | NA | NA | CASSREREANQPQHF | TGCGCCAGCAGCCGAGAACGGGAGGCCAATCAGCCCCAGCATTTT
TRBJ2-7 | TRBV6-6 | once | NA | CASRSENKEQYF | TGTGCCAGCAGGTCAGAGAATAAGGAGCAGTACTTC
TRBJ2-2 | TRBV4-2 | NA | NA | CASSQDQIYNTGELFF | TGTGCCAGCAGCCAAGATCAGATATATAACACCGGGGAGCTGTTTTTT
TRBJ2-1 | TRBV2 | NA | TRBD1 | CASRQPQGFGYNEQFF | TGTGCCAGCAGGCAACCACAGGGGTTTGGCTACAATGAGCAGTTCTTC
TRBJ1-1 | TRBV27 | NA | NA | CASSWSNPGPDFTEAFF | TGTGCCAGCAGTTGGTCGAACCCGGGCCCGGACTTTACTGAAGCTTTCTTT
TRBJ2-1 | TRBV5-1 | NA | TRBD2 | CASSPGGRAGDEQFF | TGCGCCAGCAGCCCCGGCGGGAGGGCCGGCGATGAGCAGTTCTTC
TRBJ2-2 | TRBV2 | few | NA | CASRPTTGELFF | TGTGCCAGCAGGCCGACCACCGGGGAGCTGTTTTTT
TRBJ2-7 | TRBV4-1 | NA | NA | CASSFIPRVDSEQYF | TGCGCCAGCAGCTTTATACCGCGGGTGGACTCCGAGCAGTACTTC
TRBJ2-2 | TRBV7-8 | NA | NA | CASIRERLNTGELFF | TGTGCCAGCATCCGGGAGCGCCTTAACACCGGGGAGCTGTTTTTT
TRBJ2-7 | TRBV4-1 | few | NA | CASSQGGHYEQYF | TGCGCCAGCAGCCAAGGGGGCCACTACGAGCAGTACTTC
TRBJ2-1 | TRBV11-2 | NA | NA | CASSRSRDGYNEQFF | TGTGCCAGCAGCCGAAGCCGGGACGGCTACAATGAGCAGTTCTTC
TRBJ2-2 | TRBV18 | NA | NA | CASSPPSPQTTGELFF | TGTGCCAGCTCACCACCGTCTCCACAGACCACCGGGGAGCTGTTTTTT
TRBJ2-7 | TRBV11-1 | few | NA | CASSLVEVGYEQYF | TGTGCCAGCAGCTTAGTGGAGGTGGGGTACGAGCAGTACTTC
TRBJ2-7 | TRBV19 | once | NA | CASSIGVMRGGDEQYF | TGTGCCAGTAGTATAGGTGTGATGCGCGGGGGCGACGAGCAGTACTTC
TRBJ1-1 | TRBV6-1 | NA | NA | CASSDGTPEAFF | TGTGCCAGCAGCGATGGGACTCCCGAAGCTTTCTTT
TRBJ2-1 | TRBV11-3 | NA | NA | CASSLVWSGQPNEQFF | TGTGCCAGCAGCTTAGTCTGGAGCGGGCAGCCCAATGAGCAGTTCTTC
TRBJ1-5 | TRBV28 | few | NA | CASSYYGQPQHF | TGTGCCAGCAGTTATTATGGGCAGCCCCAGCATTTT
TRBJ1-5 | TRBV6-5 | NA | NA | CASSPYSNQPQHF | TGTGCCAGCAGTCCTTATAGCAATCAGCCCCAGCATTTT
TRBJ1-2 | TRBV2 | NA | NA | CASSEAKTGNGYTF | TGTGCCAGCAGTGAAGCGAAAACAGGGAATGGCTACACCTTC
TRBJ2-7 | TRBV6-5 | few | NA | CASSYSSQLSYEQYF | TGTGCCAGCAGTTACTCGAGCCAGCTCTCCTACGAGCAGTACTTC
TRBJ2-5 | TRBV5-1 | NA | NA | CASSFDQETQYF | TGCGCCAGCAGCTTCGATCAAGAGACCCAGTACTTC
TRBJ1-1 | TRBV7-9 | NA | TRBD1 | CASSQQGAEDTEAFF | TGTGCCAGCAGCCAACAGGGGGCTGAGGACACTGAAGCTTTCTTT
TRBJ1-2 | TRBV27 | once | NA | CASSIGGPDYGYTF | TGTGCCAGCAGTATCGGTGGGCCCGACTATGGCTACACCTTC
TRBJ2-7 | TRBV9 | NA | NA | CASSYGVDPNYEQYF | TGTGCCAGCAGCTACGGGGTGGATCCGAACTACGAGCAGTACTTC
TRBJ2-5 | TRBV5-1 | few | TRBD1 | CASSLGSRTGEETQYF | TGCGCCAGCAGCTTGGGTAGCCGGACAGGAGAAGAGACCCAGTACTTC
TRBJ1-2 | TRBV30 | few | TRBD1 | CAWSVGSYRGSYGYTF | TGTGCCTGGAGTGTGGGCTCCTACAGGGGTAGCTATGGCTACACCTTC
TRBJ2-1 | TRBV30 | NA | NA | CAWSDRTGRGNEQFF | TGTGCCTGGAGTGATCGGACAGGGAGGGGAAATGAGCAGTTCTTC
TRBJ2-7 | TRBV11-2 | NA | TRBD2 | CASSLAASGHYEQYF | TGTGCCAGCAGCTTAGCTGCTAGCGGGCACTACGAGCAGTACTTC